Here is one T cell receptor beta chain with its context. Its antigen is unknown. This sample is drawn from a study of T cell responses to AZD1222 COVID-19 vaccine. Sequenced by immunoSEQ multiplex PCR; TCRdb stores in-frame clones only, minus some. The sample records roughly 100,000 clones, 86% being singletons. The V and J ends lost 2 bases and 1 base respectively, with 9 bases between them. Per the germline V gene, CDR1 is SGHDN and CDR2 is FVKESK. The CDR3 is made up of 15 amino acids. Notes on the study in general: CD4 TCRs linked to vaccination spanned spike, dominating at 160-218 and 743-854.

This chain joins TRBV14 and TRBJ2-1; tentatively, D is TRBD1 (6 bases). This material consisted of peripheral blood, taken on day 0 of AZD1222 vaccination. The sequence was collected from an adult in good health. As DNA, the CDR3 is TGTGCCAGCAGCCAACGAGGGGGATCCTACAATGAGCAGTTCTTC. Its protein product is CASSQRGGSYNEQFF. The full variable domain, with the rest looked up from reference TRBV14 and TRBJ2-1, is EAGVTQFPSHSVIEKGQTVTLRCDPISGHDNLYWYRRVMGKEIKFLLHFVKESKQDESGMPNNRFLAERTGGTYSTLKVQPAELEDSGVYFCASSQRGGSYNEQFFGPGTRLTVL.